Listed below are T cell receptor beta chains from one sample, sequenced in a study of blood T cell repertoires in COVID-19. TCRdb keeps only in-frame clones here, not all; method: immunoSEQ multiplex PCR. Among about 240,000 clones listed, about 80% were seen once. Specimen: PBMCs or T cells enriched from blood (not recorded which). The source of these receptors is a woman in her forties who had been exposed to COVID-19. Each CDR3 is given with its conserved first and last residue. A D gene is named only where the DNA matches it firmly.

v_call: TRBV15
d_call: -
j_call: TRBJ1-2
cdr3_nt: TGTGCCACCAGCAGAGAACAGGGAGACTATGGCTACACCTTC
cdr3_aa: CATSREQGDYGYTF

v_call: TRBV7-6
d_call: TRBD2
j_call: TRBJ2-2
cdr3_nt: TGTGCCAGCAGTTTTAGCGGGGGAGTCACCGGGGAGCTGTTTTTT
cdr3_aa: CASSFSGGVTGELFF

v_call: TRBV6-5
d_call: -
j_call: TRBJ1-6
cdr3_nt: TGTGCCAGCAGTTCCGGGACTTCCGGTTCACCCCTCCACTTT
cdr3_aa: CASSSGTSGSPLHF

v_call: TRBV28
d_call: -
j_call: TRBJ2-7
cdr3_nt: TGTGCCAGCAGGAATAGGGGGAACTCCTACGAGCAGTACTTC
cdr3_aa: CASRNRGNSYEQYF

v_call: TRBV19
d_call: -
j_call: TRBJ1-4
cdr3_nt: TGTGCCAGTAGGGTCACAGCGGCAACTAATGAAAAACTGTTTTTT
cdr3_aa: CASRVTAATNEKLFF

v_call: TRBV24-1
d_call: -
j_call: TRBJ2-1
cdr3_nt: TGTGCCACCAGTGATTTTAAGGGTGGAGGGATACATGAGCAGTTCTTC
cdr3_aa: CATSDFKGGGIHEQFF

v_call: TRBV19
d_call: -
j_call: TRBJ1-3
cdr3_nt: TGTGCCAGTAGTACCCTAATCGGGGAAAACACCATATATTTT
cdr3_aa: CASSTLIGENTIYF

v_call: TRBV2
d_call: -
j_call: TRBJ2-3
cdr3_nt: TGTGCCAGCAGCGTTTCGGGGACTCCTGAATATTTT
cdr3_aa: CASSVSGTPEYF

v_call: TRBV19
d_call: TRBD2
j_call: TRBJ2-1
cdr3_nt: TGTGCCAGTAGTATAGTGGGTAGCGGGGGGCAAAGTGAGCAGTTCTTC
cdr3_aa: CASSIVGSGGQSEQFF

v_call: TRBV5-1
d_call: -
j_call: TRBJ2-3
cdr3_nt: TGCGCCAGCAGCCCCTCGGGCACAGATACGCAGTATTTT
cdr3_aa: CASSPSGTDTQYF

v_call: TRBV6-6
d_call: -
j_call: TRBJ1-6
cdr3_nt: TGTGCCAGCAGTTCCCCGGATGCGCTCGGGCCCCTCCACTTT
cdr3_aa: CASSSPDALGPLHF

v_call: TRBV6-1
d_call: TRBD1
j_call: TRBJ1-5
cdr3_nt: TGTGCCAGCAGTGAGACAGGGGGACAGCCCCAGCATTTT
cdr3_aa: CASSETGGQPQHF

v_call: TRBV6-4
d_call: -
j_call: TRBJ1-1
cdr3_nt: TGTGCCAGCCGGGCAGGGGCGAACACTGAAGCTTTCTTT
cdr3_aa: CASRAGANTEAFF

v_call: TRBV28
d_call: -
j_call: TRBJ1-1
cdr3_nt: TGTGCCAGCAGTTTTCCGCAGGTGATGAAAGCTTTCTTT
cdr3_aa: CASSFPQVMKAFF

v_call: TRBV7-9
d_call: -
j_call: TRBJ2-2
cdr3_nt: TGTGCCAGCAGCTTGGCGCAGGCGGGTATCCGGACCGGGGAGCTGTTTTTT
cdr3_aa: CASSLAQAGIRTGELFF

v_call: TRBV19
d_call: -
j_call: TRBJ1-6
cdr3_nt: TGTGCCAGTACCAAAAAAAGGTCGGGTACGCGGAATTCACCCCTCCACTTT
cdr3_aa: CASTKKRSGTRNSPLHF

v_call: TRBV7-2
d_call: -
j_call: TRBJ1-1
cdr3_nt: TGTGCCAGCAGCTCCCGGACAGAGAACACTGAAGCTTTCTTT
cdr3_aa: CASSSRTENTEAFF